This T cell receptor beta chain is drawn from a study of Graves' ophthalmopathy and Graves' hyperthyroidism (dated by TCRdb to 2016 to 2019). Background for the entire study: Peripheral blood was collected before any treatment was given, at the time of initial diagnosis. In total, approximately 140 blood samples were TCR-sequenced: fewer than 50 ophthalmopathy, roughly 80 hyperthyroidism and approximately 17 hyperthyroidism-to-ophthalmopathy patients. The 100 or so discovery patients were randomly split 7:3 into training and test sets. For independent validation, a separate cohort was made up of approximately 18 hyperthyroidism patients plus 17 patients who later progressed from hyperthyroidism to ophthalmopathy. Once sampling was done, hyperthyroidism patients were given methimazole at a starting dose of 30 mg daily, while ophthalmopathy patients were given high-dose intravenous methylprednisolone. T-cell repertoires of thyroid tissue and blood were compared in over 5 hyperthyroidism patients. A discovery set of 100 patients (43 ophthalmopathy, some 58 stable hyperthyroidism) was enrolled to explore V-J signatures distinguishing ophthalmopathy from hyperthyroidism. The study used TCR beta repertoire signatures to distinguish Graves' ophthalmopathy from Graves' hyperthyroidism and to predict progression to ophthalmopathy.

The ophthalmopathy patients had moderately to severely active disease, with a Clinical Activity Score of 3 or higher, a NOSPECS grade of 4 or higher, and a disease duration of less than 3 months. Patients with other autoimmune diseases, uncontrolled infections, pregnancy or lactation were excluded from the study. Clinical symptoms, serum thyroxine, TRAb, thyroid ultrasound and orbital computed tomography formed the basis of the diagnosis. PBMCs were isolated from about 9.2 ml of fresh peripheral blood by Ficoll-Paque density gradient centrifugation. Total RNA was extracted using Trizol reagent, and RNA quality was checked on an Agilent 2100 Bioanalyzer. For repertoire sequencing, TCR beta CDR3 regions were amplified from RNA transcripts. HTBI primers and the Qiagen OneStep RT-PCR kit were used in a first-round RT-PCR, which was followed by a second-round multiplex PCR, size selection and purification. Libraries were sequenced paired-end with 100 bp reads on an Illumina HiSeq2000. From the authors' description of their analysis: SOAPnuke was used for read processing, and reads with adapters, uncalled bases, a mean Phred below 15, or no exact constant-primer or identifier match were discarded. COPE v1.2.5 was used to merge high-quality paired reads. Each unique nucleotide sequence was defined as a clonotype, and clonotypes were aligned to IMGT TRB V, D and J references with MiTCR v1.1. The analysis was limited to V-J combinations with a frequency above 0.0001, which together covered just over 98% of the repertoires. For each V-J combination, a TCR clonal expansion and chaos score was defined as the ratio of F50 clonal expansion to chaos observed in the TCRdist matrix. Welch's t-statistics and random forest were used to reduce the features to about 12 V-J combinations, which were then used as input to a naive Bayes classifier. The similarity between thyroid and blood repertoires was quantified using the Morisita-Horn index. The public reads were quality trimmed at Q25 with fastp and then assembled into clones with MiXCR by TCRdb, keeping productive beta chains. Records with the same CDR3 protein are collapsed into one entry carrying the most frequent genes and DNA. TCRdb's processing, not the authors', yielded these V and J calls. The sample table shows roughly 230,000 distinct CDR3 sequences, and about 22% are seen once. Roughly 44% of the sample lies in the top ten.

This clonotype has ten or more counts. No antigen is known for it. No much larger clone exists at a distance of one base, and base qualities are not known. Points the paper makes about the study in general: In validation, the model predicted ophthalmopathy progression with 70.59% sensitivity and 72.22% specificity; approximately 12 predicted patients were CT-confirmed with GO in a median of approximately 6.5 months. In cross-validation, the 13-signature model distinguished ophthalmopathy from stable hyperthyroidism with less than 90% sensitivity and around 84% specificity, while in the test set the corresponding values were around 79% and 71%. No statistical method was used to set the sample size in advance, and the investigators knew which group each participant was assigned to. Most expanded thyroid clonotypes with frequency above 0.001 were also detected in blood, suggesting blood repertoires may reflect the thyroid immune response.

V sheds 3 bases and J sheds 1 base, leaving 12 bases between their ends. From its cysteine to its phenylalanine, the CDR3 spans 15 amino acids. Solely the CDR3 DNA is kept, with 45 bases framed from the first base. CDR1 is given as LNHNV and CDR2 as YYDKDF, both from the germline V gene (reference sequence). The V gene is TRBV15 and the J gene is TRBJ1-1, and TRBD1 may be the D gene, going by 5 matching bases. Sequencing used peripheral blood. This TCR was recovered from a woman between 50 and 59 years old with Graves' ophthalmopathy. Donor details come from another sample of the same person, matched by shared clones. The nucleotides are TGTGCCACCAGCAGGGCCGGGGCAAGGAACACTGAAGCTTTCTTT. This translates into CATSRAGARNTEAFF.